This TCR beta chain was observed in a study of cytomegalovirus exposure and HLA in healthy donors. General study points: Later, an analysis found that common viral pathogens appeared to be linked with several of the most significant clusters. Sequencing probably produced one cluster of sequence variants that were highly shared. Overall, some 160 TCR beta chains were annotated as cytomegalovirus-associated.

Primers: 60 Vbeta forward and 13 Jbeta reverse. Some clones are missing from TCRdb's copy, which holds only in-frame ones; the method was immunoSEQ multiplex PCR. This sample has about 190,000 clones; over 70% occur once, and the top ten carry around 2.2%. This clone was recorded once. Its antigen is not known. The CDR3 spans 14 residues. The V end lost 5 bases, the J end lost 7 bases, and 17 bases lay between the germline ends. Germline V lookup: CDR1 MNHEY, CDR2 SVGAGI. This receptor was obtained from a woman in her late teens or twenties in good health and CMV-seropositive. This chain joins TRBV6-5 and TRBJ1-2, with D maybe TRBD1 (5 bases). The sequenced sample was PBMCs. CDR3 protein: CASSPARVSGGYTF. As DNA, the CDR3 is TGTGCCAGCAGTCCCGCCAGGGTCTCGGGTGGCTACACCTTC.